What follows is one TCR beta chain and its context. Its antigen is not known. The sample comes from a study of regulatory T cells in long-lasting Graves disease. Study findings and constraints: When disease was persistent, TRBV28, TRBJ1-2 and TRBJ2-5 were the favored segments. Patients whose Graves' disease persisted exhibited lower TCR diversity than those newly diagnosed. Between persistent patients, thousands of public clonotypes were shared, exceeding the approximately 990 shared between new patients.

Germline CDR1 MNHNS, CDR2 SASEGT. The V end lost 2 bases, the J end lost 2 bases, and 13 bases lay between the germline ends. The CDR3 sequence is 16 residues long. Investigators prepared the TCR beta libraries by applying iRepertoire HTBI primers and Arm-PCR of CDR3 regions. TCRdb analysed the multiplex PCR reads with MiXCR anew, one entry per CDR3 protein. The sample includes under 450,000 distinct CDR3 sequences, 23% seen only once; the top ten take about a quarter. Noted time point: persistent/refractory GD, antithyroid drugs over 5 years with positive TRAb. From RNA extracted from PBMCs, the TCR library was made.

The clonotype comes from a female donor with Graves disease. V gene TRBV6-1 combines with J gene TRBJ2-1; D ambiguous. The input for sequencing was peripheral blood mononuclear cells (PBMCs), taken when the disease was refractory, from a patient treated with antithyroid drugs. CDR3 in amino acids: CASSELGSNAYNEQFF. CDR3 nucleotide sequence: TGTGCCAGCAGTGAATTGGGGTCCAATGCCTACAATGAGCAGTTCTTC.